The 27 T cell receptor beta chains given below trace back to one sample, sequenced in a study of blood T cell repertoires in COVID-19. Assay used: immunoSEQ multiplex PCR; TCRdb lists only in-frame clones, some missing. There are roughly 500,000 clones in the sample; approximately 85% occur only once, and 3% to 4% lies in the top ten. Specimen: peripheral blood. These receptors all come from a human donor in a cohort sampled during active COVID-19.

This clone was picked up a small number of times. The gene calls are TRBV27 and TRBJ2-7, with D perhaps matching TRBD2 (6 bases). Germline V lookup: CDR1 MNHEY, CDR2 SMNVEV (reference sequence). The length of the CDR3 is 15 residues. Trimming removed 6 bases at V and 2 bases at J, with 17 bases between. The CDR3 DNA reads as TGTGCCAGCAGACTTGCCGGGACTTCACCCTACGAGCAGTACTTC. Encoded protein: CASRLAGTSPYEQYF.

CDR3 DNA: TGTGCCAGCAGCTATGAACAGGGGACTGGACAGCCCCAGCATTTT. Residues: CASSYEQGTGQPQHF. This chain connects TRBV5-8 to TRBJ1-5; the match to TRBD1 covers 7 bases. J was trimmed by 7 bases and V by 3 bases; bases with no gene match: 10. There are 15 residues in the CDR3. Germline V CDR1 and CDR2: SGHTS, YDEGEE.

As regards this clone: The identical CDR3 is also encoded by other nucleotide sequences in the sample. The chain recombines TRBV9 with TRBJ1-5, with D unclear. V lost 0 bases and J 1 base, leaving 5 bases between the germline ends. The CDR3 totals 14 residues. Germline-derived CDR1 and CDR2 are SGDLS and YYNGEE. CDR3 nucleotide sequence: TGTGCCAGCAGCGTAGGTACAAGCAATCAGCCCCAGCATTTT. Its protein product is CASSVGTSNQPQHF.

The chain carries TRBV6-5 and TRBJ1-1, with 9 bases that match TRBD1. CDR3 length equals 15 residues. Per germline, CDR1 MNHEY and CDR2 SVGAGI. The V gene end was trimmed by 8 bases and the J gene end by 5 bases; junction bases not matched to a gene: 12. This chain's CDR3 is CASGKDRGTQTEAFF. Written as DNA, the CDR3 is TGTGCCAGCGGCAAAGACAGGGGGACCCAAACTGAAGCTTTCTTT.

The rearrangement links TRBV19 to TRBJ1-1, with 9 bases identical to TRBD1. Germline-derived CDR1 and CDR2 are LNHDA and SQIVND (reference sequence). The V and J ends lost 3 bases and 4 bases, in that order; junction bases with no gene match: 6. The CDR3 length is 15 residues. The CDR3 nucleotides read TGTGCCAGTAGTATGACAGGGGGTAGGGTCACTGAAGCTTTCTTT. Translation: CASSMTGGRVTEAFF.

The chain carries TRBV5-1 and TRBJ2-5, with 7 bases fitting TRBD2. After removal of 8 bases from V and 2 bases from J, the junction contained 6 bases not matched to a gene. The CDR3 is 13 residues long. The germline V gene has CDR1 SGHRS and CDR2 YFSETQ. CDR3 bases: TGCGCCAGTTTTGAAGCGGGGCAAGAGACCCAGTACTTC. It is translated as CASFEAGQETQYF.

J is TRBJ2-5 and V is TRBV7-8, with D unclear. This CDR3 contains 15 residues. Germline V lookup: CDR1 SGHVS, CDR2 FQNEAQ. V shed 3 bases and J shed 1 base, with 12 bases lying between them. The CDR3 DNA reads as TGTGCCAGCAGCTTTGGAGAGGAAGTCCAAGAGACCCAGTACTTC. This codes for CASSFGEEVQETQYF.

This rearrangement joins TRBV18 to TRBJ2-7; maybe TRBD1 (5 bases). There are 15 residues in the CDR3. CDR1 is KGHSH, CDR2 LQKENI, per germline. V was shortened by 3 bases and J by 4 bases, with 16 bases between the two germline ends. The CDR3 sequence: CASSPYQGRNYEQYF. The CDR3 nucleotides read TGTGCCAGCTCACCGTACCAGGGCCGGAATTACGAGCAGTACTTC.

The chain employs TRBV7-3 and TRBJ1-1; D is unresolved. Trimming took 4 bases from V and 0 from J, leaving 6 bases between them. Germline V gene data show CDR1 as SGHTA and CDR2 as FQGTGA. The CDR3 loop spans 13 amino acids. The CDR3 coding sequence is TGTGCCAGCAGCTATGCGTTGAACACTGAAGCTTTCTTT. Translated, it gives CASSYALNTEAFF.

In its sample, this clone was seen once. The chain recombines TRBV5-4 with TRBJ1-5, with 7 bases matching TRBD1. V shed 4 bases, J shed 0 bases, and the junction held 7 bases outside the gene matches. This CDR3 is 16 amino acids long. The germline V gene encodes CDR1 SGHNT and CDR2 YYREEE (reference sequence). The CDR3, as DNA: TGTGCCAGCAGCCTACCTACAGGGGATAGCAATCAGCCCCAGCATTTT. This codes for CASSLPTGDSNQPQHF.

The rearrangement links TRBV20-1 to TRBJ1-1; D is ambiguous. The V end lost 0 bases, the J end lost 8 bases, and 7 bases lay between the germline ends. CDR3 length: 11 amino acids. The germline V gene encodes CDR1 DFQATT and CDR2 SNEGSKA (reference sequence). CDR3 sequence: CSARDRREAFF. Written as DNA, the CDR3 is TGCAGTGCTAGAGACAGGAGGGAAGCTTTCTTT.

This clone was seen only once. The chain couples TRBV9 to TRBJ2-1, with 7 bases lining up with TRBD2. Germline V lookup: CDR1 SGDLS, CDR2 YYNGEE. After removal of 3 bases from V and 3 bases from J, the junction contained 9 bases not matched to a gene. The CDR3 length is 16 residues. The CDR3 reads CASSAHSGTHYNEQFF. The DNA for the CDR3 is TGTGCCAGCAGCGCACACAGCGGGACCCACTACAATGAGCAGTTCTTC.

This chain joins TRBV7-9 and TRBJ2-2; TRBD1 agrees at 7 bases. CDR3 length: 16 residues. After removal of 5 bases from V and 4 bases from J, the junction contained 10 bases not matched to a gene. In germline, CDR1 is SEHNR, CDR2 FQNEAQ (reference sequence). The CDR3 protein is CASSPGRGPSTGELFF. CDR3 nucleotide sequence: TGTGCCAGCAGCCCCGGAAGGGGGCCCTCCACCGGGGAGCTGTTTTTT.

This chain joins TRBV19 and TRBJ1-6; tentatively, D is TRBD1 (5 bases). The germline V and J ends were trimmed by 3 bases and 5 bases, with 11 bases remaining between them. Germline CDR1 and CDR2: LNHDA and SQIVND (reference sequence). The CDR3 sequence is 15 residues long. CDR3 protein: CASSMQGGHNSPLHF. DNA for the CDR3: TGTGCCAGTAGTATGCAGGGTGGTCATAATTCACCCCTCCACTTT. Combining the CDR3 with reference TRBV19 and TRBJ1-6 gives the whole variable domain DGGITQSPKYLFRKEGQNVTLSCEQNLNHDAMYWYRQDPGQGLRLIYYSQIVNDFQKGDIAEGYSVSREKKESFPLTVTSAQKNPTAFYLCASSMQGGHNSPLHFGNGTRLTVT.

Concerning this clone itself: A read error may produce the germline difference seen at one junction end. The chain combines TRBV7-7 with TRBJ2-2; D remains ambiguous. The germline gives CDR1 SSHAT, CDR2 FNYEAQ (reference sequence). This CDR3 has 17 residues. CDR3 region: CASSLESPGPYTGELFF. In nucleotides, the CDR3 is TGTGCTAGCAGCTTAGAGAGTCCAGGTCCCTACACCGGGGAGCTGTTTTTT.

The genes are TRBV5-1 and TRBJ2-1; 13 bases agree with TRBD2. V was pared by 4 bases and J by 9 bases, with 7 bases of the junction left unmatched. The CDR3 covers 15 residues. Germline V gene data show CDR1 as SGHRS and CDR2 as YFSETQ. The CDR3 bases are TGCGCCAGCAGCCCCGGACTAGCGGGAGAGAGTGAGCAGTTCTTC. Its protein is CASSPGLAGESEQFF.

V usage is TRBV9 and J usage is TRBJ1-4; TRBD1 aligns across 9 bases. Germline CDR1 SGDLS, CDR2 YYNGEE. V lost 3 bases, J lost 6 bases, and 0 bases stayed unmatched. The CDR3 has 13 amino acids. CDR3 region: CASSGTGDEKLFF. In DNA, the CDR3 is TGTGCCAGCAGCGGGACAGGGGATGAAAAACTGTTTTTT.

V usage is TRBV6-5 and J usage is TRBJ2-2; 8 positions agree with TRBD1. The germline gives CDR1 MNHEY, CDR2 SVGAGI. The trim removed 0 bases at V and 6 bases at J, leaving 6 bases unmatched. The CDR3 contains 16 residues. The CDR3 coding sequence is TGTGCCAGCAGTTACTCGGGCAGGGGGCTATCCGGGGAGCTGTTTTTT. Amino acids: CASSYSGRGLSGELFF.

This chain links TRBV11-3 with TRBJ1-1; D remains ambiguous. This CDR3 has 8 residues. V shed 10 bases and J shed 11 bases, with 8 bases lying between them. The germline CDR1 and CDR2 sequences are SGHNT and YENEEA. CDR3 sequence reads: CATSGAFF. CDR3 in DNA: TGTGCCACTTCAGGTGCTTTCTTT. The full variable domain, in which reference TRBV11-3 and TRBJ1-1 provide the parts outside the CDR3, is EAGVVQSPRYKIIEKKQPVAFWCNPISGHNTLYWYLQNLGQGPELLIRYENEEAVDDSQLPKDRFSAERLKGVDSTLKIQPAELGDSAVYLCATSGAFFGQGTRLTVV.

CDR3 region: CATSPRQGTRPRLTYGYTF. CDR3 sequence (DNA): TGTGCCACCAGCCCGCGACAGGGAACGAGGCCTCGACTCACCTATGGCTACACCTTC. This rearrangement joins TRBV15 to TRBJ1-2; TRBD1 matches 7 bases. Germline V gene data show CDR1 as LNHNV and CDR2 as YYDKDF (reference sequence). The CDR3 loop spans 19 amino acids. V lost 5 bases to trimming and J lost 4 bases; unmatched junction nucleotides: 22.

This clone has just one count. The chain links TRBV24-1 to TRBJ2-1; a weak D match, TRBD2 (6 bases). The CDR3 length is 13 residues. Germline values: CDR1 KGHDR, CDR2 SFDVKD. V dropped 4 bases and J dropped 8 bases, with 11 bases sitting between them. DNA of the CDR3: TGTGCCACCAGTGACCGGGACTCCCATGAGCAGTTCTTC. This codes for CATSDRDSHEQFF.

J is TRBJ2-7 and V is TRBV15; 7 bases are a match to TRBD1. Germline loops: CDR1 LNHNV, CDR2 YYDKDF (reference sequence). V trimming: 1 base; J trimming: 5 bases; junction bases outside the gene matches: 8. CDR3 length: 15 amino acids. In nucleotides, the CDR3 is TGTGCCACCAGCAGAGTGACAGGGTATGCACACGAGCAGTACTTC. Its translation is CATSRVTGYAHEQYF.

V usage is TRBV11-3 and J usage is TRBJ2-1; D possibly corresponds to TRBD1 (6 bases). V was pared by 5 bases and J by 0 bases, with 11 bases between. The germline gives CDR1 SGHNT, CDR2 YENEEA. The CDR3 consists of 15 residues. The CDR3 reads CASSPTGSSYNEQFF. In DNA form, the CDR3 reads TGTGCCAGCAGCCCAACAGGGAGCTCCTACAATGAGCAGTTCTTC. The whole variable domain, remainder taken from reference TRBV11-3 and TRBJ2-1, is EAGVVQSPRYKIIEKKQPVAFWCNPISGHNTLYWYLQNLGQGPELLIRYENEEAVDDSQLPKDRFSAERLKGVDSTLKIQPAELGDSAVYLCASSPTGSSYNEQFFGPGTRLTVL.

The V call is TRBV4-1, the J call TRBJ1-5; a possible D gene is TRBD1 (5 bases). Trimming removed 0 bases at V and 5 bases at J, with 5 bases between. The germline gives CDR1 MGHRA, CDR2 YSYEKL. This CDR3 has 13 residues. The CDR3, as DNA: TGCGCCAGCAGCCAAGACAGGGATCAGCCCCAGCATTTT. As protein: CASSQDRDQPQHF.

The chain has TRBV21-1 and TRBJ1-5; the listed D gene, TRBD1, was not tested against the DNA. TRBV21-1 is reported as a pseudogene. The CDR3 sequence is 20 residues long. CDR3 sequence (DNA): TGTGCCAGCAGCATATCCCCATGGACAGGGGGCGGGTCTTGCAATCAGCCCCAGCATTTT. Its protein product is CASSISPWTGGGSCNQPQHF.

The gene calls are TRBV6-5 and TRBJ1-2, with D possibly matching TRBD1 (6 bases). This CDR3 has 16 residues. Germline assignment: CDR1 MNHEY and CDR2 SVGAGI. Trimming removed 2 bases at V and 0 bases at J, with 13 bases between. The CDR3 sequence: CASSYQGTASNYGYTF. In nucleotides, the CDR3 is TGTGCCAGCAGTTACCAGGGGACCGCATCTAACTATGGCTACACCTTC.

V is TRBV3-1 (or the pseudogene TRBV3-2) and J is TRBJ2-2, with 7 bases fitting TRBD1. Germline values: CDR1 LGHDT, CDR2 YNNKEL (reference sequence). This CDR3 has 15 amino acids. The V segment lost 3 bases and the J segment 1 base; nucleotides outside the gene matches: 2. The CDR3 region is CASSQGDRNTGELFF. CDR3 DNA: TGTGCCAGCAGCCAGGGGGACAGGAACACCGGGGAGCTGTTTTTT.